This T cell receptor (beta chain) was observed in a study of T cells in Graves' hyperthyroidism and ophthalmopathy (dated by TCRdb to about 2019). Context from the whole study: Peripheral blood samples were taken at initial diagnosis, before any treatment was given. Whether ophthalmopathy could be predicted prospectively was tested in an independent validation cohort made up of roughly 19 hyperthyroidism patients plus 17 patients who later progressed to ophthalmopathy. TCR V-J signatures able to tell the groups apart were searched for in a discovery cohort of 100 patients, of whom 43 had Graves' ophthalmopathy and roughly 57 had stable Graves' hyperthyroidism. In addition, the study compared T-cell repertoires in thyroid tissue and in blood from five or six Graves' hyperthyroidism patients. The 100 discovery patients were randomly split 7:3 into training and test sets. Following sampling, methimazole starting at 30 mg daily was given to hyperthyroidism patients, and high-dose intravenous methylprednisolone was given to ophthalmopathy patients. According to the paper, TCR Vbeta CDR3 sequencing was carried out on 135 peripheral blood samples, which came from under 50 ophthalmopathy, around 75 hyperthyroidism and around 17 progressor patients.

What the research found in general, with its limitations: A model built on a 13 V-J signature distinguished ophthalmopathy from stable hyperthyroidism, reaching approximately 89% sensitivity and approximately 81% specificity in cross-validation and 80%/75% in testing. In validation, the model predicted progression to ophthalmopathy a median of 6.5 months before onset, with approximately 71% sensitivity and about 75% specificity. Sample size was not statistically predetermined, and blinding of investigators to group allocation was not performed. Blood samples also contained most of the expanded thyroid clonotypes (frequency above 0.001), which suggests that blood repertoires may reflect thyroid immune responses.

Trimming takes 6 bases from V and 10 bases from J, and the germline ends sit 12 bases apart. Sequences MDHEN (CDR1) and SYDVKM (CDR2) are obtained from the germline V gene. Reading from cysteine to phenylalanine, the CDR3 counts 11 amino acids. The read is trimmed to its CDR3 DNA, 33 bases read in frame from base 1. As to this clonotype: Its antigen remains unidentified. No base-level quality is on record; no much larger clone is a single base apart.

Stable Graves' hyperthyroidism was defined as the absence of progression to ophthalmopathy over 18 months of follow-up. Hyperthyroidism patients were aged 18 to 65 years and newly diagnosed, with disease duration of less than 2 months. Any patient with an uncontrolled infection, another autoimmune disease, pregnancy or lactation was excluded. Diagnoses were based on clinical symptoms, serum thyroxine and TRAb, thyroid ultrasound and orbital computed tomography. PBMCs were isolated from approximately 10 ml of fresh peripheral blood by Ficoll-Paque density gradient centrifugation. Total RNA was extracted using Trizol reagent, and RNA quality was assessed on an Agilent 2100 Bioanalyzer. The TCR beta CDR3 regions were amplified from RNA transcripts. The TCR CDR3 was subjected to a first round of RT-PCR using the HTBI primer set and the Qiagen OneStep RT-PCR kit. Libraries were constructed in a second round of multiplex PCR, after which size selection and purification were performed. Paired-end sequencing of the libraries was performed with 100 bp reads on an Illumina HiSeq2000. Regarding the original processing steps: SOAPnuke was used to process the raw data, throwing out any read that contained adapters or uncalled bases, had a mean Phred below 15, or lacked an exact constant-primer or identifier match. COPE v1.2.5 was used to merge high-quality paired reads, and clonotypes were defined as unique nucleotide sequences. MiTCR v1.1 was used to align clonotypes to the IMGT TRBV, TRBD and TRBJ reference segments. The analysis included only V-J combinations with a frequency above 0.0001, which together covered 99% to 99.2% of the repertoires. The TCS score was defined as F50 (clonal expansion) divided by E x V (chaos), with BLOSUM62-based TCRdist calculated between CDR3 peptides within each V-J. Welch's t-statistics and random forest reduced just over 500 V-J features to fewer than 15, which were used in a naive Bayes classifier (R e1071). In TCRdb, the public reads were trimmed at Q25 with fastp and aligned with MiXCR, with productive beta chains retained. One record per CDR3 amino acid sequence lists the most common genes and DNA. These V and J calls originate from TCRdb's pipeline instead of the authors' own analysis. The sample contains about 560,000 distinct CDR3 sequences, 13% to 15% of them found a single time. Jointly, the top ten make up about 14% of the sample.

Input material: blood. The rearranged chain carries TRBV28 and TRBJ1-1, and TRBD1 may be the D gene, going by 5 matching bases. The TCR originated in a woman aged 40-49 years with Graves' hyperthyroidism. The DNA sequence follows: TGTGCCAGCAGACTCAGGGAGGCAGCTTTCTTT. This sequence encodes CASRLREAAFF. Full variable domain (CDR3 extended with the reference TRBV28 and TRBJ1-1 proteins): DVKVTQSSRYLVKRTGEKVFLECVQDMDHENMFWYRQDPGLGLRLIYFSYDVKMKEKGDIPEGYSVSREKKERFSLILESASTNQTSMYLCASRLREAAFFGQGTRLTVV.